This section outlines one T cell receptor beta chain sequence together with its context. It was from alopecia areata patients that lesional scalp punch biopsies and peripheral blood were collected. The data originate from a study of CD8+ T cells in alopecia areata. Per germline, CDR1 SGHRS and CDR2 YFSETQ. The CDR3 is made up of 13 amino acids. V lost 3 bases and J 5 bases, leaving 9 bases between the germline ends. Sequencing templates came from extracted RNA that was reverse transcribed into cDNA. Sequenced by immunoSEQ multiplex PCR; TCRdb stores in-frame clones only, minus some. The sample comprises about 180,000 clones, 59% of which are singletons, and roughly 14% rests with the top ten.

The V gene is TRBV5-1, the J gene TRBJ1-5, with D unclear. This clonotype was obtained from a human donor with alopecia areata. Here the sequenced sample was CD4+ T cells sorted from blood, taken at week 0. This chain's CDR3 is CASSYLGDQPQHF. The CDR3 coding sequence is TGCGCCAGCAGCTACCTTGGGGATCAGCCCCAGCATTTT.